The 29 T cell receptor beta chains below were found in one sample sequenced in a study of regulatory T cells in long-lasting Graves disease. Combining iRepertoire HTBI primers with Arm-PCR of CDR3 regions, the authors built TCR beta libraries. MiXCR was run by TCRdb on the multiplex PCR reads, yielding one entry per CDR3 protein. The table records a few hundred thousand distinct CDR3 sequences, 23% of them present only once. The time point here: persistent/refractory GD, antithyroid drugs over 5 years with positive TRAb. Scientists built the TCR library using RNA that was extracted from PBMCs. This specimen consisted of peripheral blood mononuclear cells (PBMCs), obtained when the disease was refractory, from a patient treated with antithyroid drugs. The receptors originated from a female donor with Graves disease.

This clonotype was counted many times. The V and J genes are TRBV2 and TRBJ2-7; 13 bases line up with TRBD2. V lost 7 bases to trimming and J lost 5 bases; unmatched junction nucleotides: 5. The CDR3 covers 14 residues. Germline values: CDR1 SNHLY, CDR2 FYNNEI. The DNA for the CDR3 is TGTGCCAGCACACTAGCGGGAGGGCCCCACGAGCAGTACTTC. It specifies CASTLAGGPHEQYF. Combining the CDR3 with reference TRBV2 and TRBJ2-7 gives the whole variable domain EPEVTQTPSHQVTQMGQEVILRCVPISNHLYFYWYRQILGQKVEFLVSFYNNEISEKSEIFDDQFSVERPDGSNFTLKIRSTKLEDSAMYFCASTLAGGPHEQYFGPGTRLTVT.

V and J are TRBV6-1 and TRBJ2-7; 10 bases are shared with TRBD1. With V trimmed by 5 bases and J by 4 bases, 8 bases remained unmatched. This CDR3 is built from 15 residues. The germline V gene encodes CDR1 MNHNS and CDR2 SASEGT. Here the CDR3 DNA reads TGTGCCAGCAGTCAGTCCGGGACAGGGGTTTACGAGCAGTACTTC. This encodes CASSQSGTGVYEQYF.

V and J are TRBV2 and TRBJ1-2; possibly TRBD1 for D (6 bases). The CDR3 is 15 amino acids. CDR1 and CDR2 from the germline V gene are SNHLY and FYNNEI. V was cut by 6 bases and J by 0 bases, with 14 bases left in between. The CDR3 DNA reads as TGTGCCAGCAGCGAACCGACAGGCCCTAACTATGGCTACACCTTC. This gives the protein CASSEPTGPNYGYTF.

The chain carries TRBV6-1 and TRBJ1-1, with D uncertain. The V gene's germline CDR1 is MNHNS and CDR2 SASEGT. The CDR3 runs 15 residues. Trimming left V 3 bases short and J 4 bases short, with 15 bases between. The CDR3: CASSDTGSLATEAFF. CDR3 sequence (DNA): TGTGCCAGCAGTGACACCGGGTCCTTGGCCACTGAAGCTTTCTTT.

In this sample, this clonotype turned up a few times. This chain joins TRBV29-1 and TRBJ2-7; 11 bases fit TRBD1. Trimming took 2 bases from V and 6 from J; bases not matched to a gene: 21. This CDR3 is 19 amino acids long. Germline-derived CDR1 and CDR2 are SQVTM and ANQGSEA. CDR3 sequence reads: CSVESRDRGTGGPFGEQYF. The CDR3 region has the DNA TGCAGCGTTGAATCTAGGGACAGGGGGACGGGAGGGCCTTTTGGCGAGCAGTACTTC.

This clonotype has just a few counts. The J gene is TRBJ2-7, the V gene TRBV19, with 12 nucleotides matching TRBD2. Germline V CDR1 and CDR2: LNHDA, SQIVND (reference sequence). CDR3 length equals 15 residues. The CDR3 DNA reads as TGTACCGGCGGGGGACGACTAGCGGGAGACTACGAGCAGTACTTC. Protein product: CTGGGRLAGDYEQYF.

This clonotype has a handful of counts. The chain employs TRBV28 and TRBJ1-2, with 12 positions matching TRBD1. CDR1 is MDHEN, CDR2 SYDVKM, per germline. This CDR3 contains 15 residues. The trim removed 3 bases at V and 8 bases at J, leaving 7 bases unmatched. CDR3 coding DNA: TGTGCCAGCAGTTTGGGGACAGGGGGCTCTATGGGCTACACCTTC. Residues: CASSLGTGGSMGYTF.

This clonotype was observed many times. The gene calls are TRBV28 and TRBJ1-1; 7 bases fit TRBD1. Looked up from germline, CDR1 is MDHEN and CDR2 is SYDVKM. This CDR3 comprises 16 residues. V dropped 6 bases and J dropped 6; count of bases not matched to a gene: 16. The CDR3 bases are TGTGCCAGCAGCCATCACGGGACAGCTACACGCGCTGAAGCTTTCTTT. Translated: CASSHHGTATRAEAFF. Filled out from reference TRBV28 and TRBJ1-1, the complete variable domain reads DVKVTQSSRYLVKRTGEKVFLECVQDMDHENMFWYRQDPGLGLRLIYFSYDVKMKEKGDIPEGYSVSREKKERFSLILESASTNQTSMYLCASSHHGTATRAEAFFGQGTRLTVV.

This clonotype has ten or more counts. This chain connects TRBV6-5 to TRBJ1-1; D gene unclear. Trimming removed 2 bases at V and 0 bases at J, with 4 bases between. Germline CDR1 MNHEY, CDR2 SVGAGI. CDR3 size: 13 residues. DNA for the CDR3: TGTGCCAGCAGTTACGCCTTGAACACTGAAGCTTTCTTT. Amino acids: CASSYALNTEAFF.

This clonotype was counted ten times or more. Here the CDR3 reads CASSEWGGEAFF. The DNA of the CDR3 is TGTGCCAGCAGTGAATGGGGAGGTGAAGCTTTCTTT. The V and J genes are TRBV6-1 and TRBJ1-1; D remains unclear. There are 12 residues in the CDR3. Germline V gene lookup returns CDR1 MNHNS and CDR2 SASEGT. V dropped 2 bases and J dropped 7 bases, with 8 bases sitting between them.

J is TRBJ2-5 and V is TRBV24-1; D possibly corresponds to TRBD2 (5 bases). CDR3 length: 15 residues. V gave up 7 bases and J gave up 5 bases, with 19 bases separating them. Germline V CDR1 and CDR2: KGHDR, SFDVKD. In DNA form, the CDR3 reads TGTGCCACCAGGTTAAGGACCACTAGGAGGGAGACCCAGTACTTC. Translation gives CATRLRTTRRETQYF.

This clonotype was observed many times. This rearrangement joins TRBV2 to TRBJ2-5; 7 bases match TRBD1. V trimming: 4 bases; J trimming: 2 bases; junction bases outside the gene matches: 1. Germline CDR1 reads SNHLY; CDR2 reads FYNNEI. The CDR3 runs 13 residues. In nucleotides, the CDR3 is TGTGCCAGCAGTGCCAGGGGGCAAGAGACCCAGTACTTC. Translating it yields CASSARGQETQYF.

In its sample, this clonotype was seen a few times. The CDR3 does not end in the conserved phenylalanine or tryptophan, so this is likely a read error. The J gene is TRBJ1-1, the V gene TRBV11-2; D not resolved. V shed 1 base and J shed 1 base, with 10 bases lying between them. This CDR3 spans 15 amino acids. CDR1 SGHAT and CDR2 FQNNGV come from the germline V gene. The DNA of the CDR3 is TGTGCCAGCAGCTTAGGGATCGGTACGAACACTGAAGCTTTCCTT. Its translation is CASSLGIGTNTEAFL.

The genes are TRBV7-9 and TRBJ2-7; 9 nucleotides match TRBD2. Germline lookup yields CDR1 SEHNR and CDR2 FQNEAQ (reference sequence). The CDR3 contains 17 residues. Unmatched junction bases numbered 11, after V lost 1 base and J lost 4 bases. This CDR3 reads CASSLVGGGGRPYEQYF. DNA of the CDR3: TGTGCCAGCAGCTTAGTCGGCGGGGGGGGAAGACCTTACGAGCAGTACTTC.

This clonotype was found many times. The CDR3 nucleotides are TGCGCCAGCAACGCGCTTAGGAACACTGAAGCTTTCTTT. This translates into CASNALRNTEAFF. The chain links TRBV5-1 to TRBJ1-1; D gene uncertain. Germline CDR1 is SGHRS and CDR2 is YFSETQ. The V gene lost 6 bases and the J gene lost 1 base, with 10 bases spanning the gap. The CDR3 has 13 amino acids.

As concerns this clonotype: The junction departs from germline at one end; a sequencing error may be responsible. The J gene is TRBJ1-1, the V gene TRBV11-3; unclear D gene. CDR1 is SGHNT and CDR2 is YENEEA in the germline V gene. The CDR3 runs to 13 residues. This chain's CDR3 is CASSLRRNTGAFF. The CDR3 DNA follows: TGTGCCAGCAGCTTAAGGAGGAACACTGGAGCTTTCTTT.

The chain joins TRBV30 to TRBJ1-5; possibly TRBD1 for D (5 bases). From germline, CDR1 is GTSNPN and CDR2 SVGIG (reference sequence). This CDR3 is built from 14 residues. Between the trimmed V and J ends, which lost 0 bases and 4 bases, there was a span of 10 bases. CDR3 coding DNA: TGTGCCTGGAGTGTTTCGGGGGGTAATCAGCCCCAGCATTTT. This codes for CAWSVSGGNQPQHF. The variable domain in full, completed from reference TRBV30 and TRBJ1-5, reads SQTIHQWPATLVQPVGSPLSLECTVEGTSNPNLYWYRQAAGRGLQLLFYSVGIGQISSEVPQNLSASRPQDRQFILSSKKLLLSDSGFYLCAWSVSGGNQPQHFGDGTRLSIL.

This clonotype was counted between two and nine times. The rearrangement links TRBV2 to TRBJ2-1; D uncertain. Germline CDR1 reads SNHLY; CDR2 reads FYNNEI. The length of the CDR3 is 14 residues. The V end was cut by 7 bases, the J end by 5 bases, with 15 bases between. The CDR3 region is CASNQGSFDNEQFF. CDR3 sequence (DNA): TGTGCCAGCAATCAAGGTAGTTTCGACAATGAGCAGTTCTTC.

This clonotype has a count of ten or more. The chain is built from TRBV20-1 and TRBJ1-5; D ambiguous. The CDR3 is 14 amino acids. With 3 bases removed from V and 0 bases from J, the gap between germline ends came to 9 bases. The V gene's germline CDR1 is DFQATT and CDR2 SNEGSKA (reference sequence). CDR3 coding DNA: TGCAGTGCTAGTTCAGAGTATAGCAATCAGCCCCAGCATTTT. Translated, it gives CSASSEYSNQPQHF.

This clonotype was observed many times. The genes are TRBV2 and TRBJ2-6; D is possibly TRBD1 or TRBD2 (5 bases each). The V gene lost 2 bases and the J gene lost 1 base, with 12 bases spanning the gap. The CDR3 covers 17 residues. The germline V gene encodes CDR1 SNHLY and CDR2 FYNNEI. Here the CDR3 reads CASSEFGTPSGANVLTF. In DNA form, the CDR3 reads TGTGCCAGCAGTGAATTTGGGACCCCTTCTGGGGCCAACGTCCTGACTTTC.

This rearrangement joins TRBV6-2 or TRBV6-3 to TRBJ2-3; tentative D call: TRBD2 (6 bases). The germline V gene encodes CDR1 MNHEY and CDR2 SVGEGT. The length of the CDR3 is 15 residues. Trimming took 8 bases from V and 1 from J, leaving 16 bases between them. CDR3 coding DNA: TGTGCCAGCCAACGGTGGGAGCGGGGCACAGATACGCAGTATTTT. Its protein is CASQRWERGTDTQYF.

This clonotype was observed at least ten times. This chain uses TRBV15 with TRBJ2-7; 12 nucleotides align to TRBD2. The V gene's germline CDR1 is LNHNV and CDR2 YYDKDF (reference sequence). This CDR3 spans 15 amino acids. Losses at the gene ends were 8 bases for V and 7 bases for J; bases not matched to a gene: 12. The CDR3 DNA sequence: TGTGCCACCCGACTAGCGGGGGCACCAGGTCGGGAGCAGTACTTC. Translation gives CATRLAGAPGREQYF.

This clonotype was seen a handful of times. J is TRBJ2-5 and V is TRBV29-1; 7 nucleotides align to TRBD2. The ends lost 4 bases at V and 5 bases at J; junction bases unmatched: 4. The germline CDR1 and CDR2 sequences are SQVTM and ANQGSEA. The CDR3 has 12 residues. CDR3 in amino acids: CSVVIGGETQYF. The CDR3 DNA is TGCAGCGTTGTCATCGGGGGGGAGACCCAGTACTTC.

This chain joins TRBV7-2 and TRBJ1-1; tentatively, D is TRBD1 (5 bases). The germline V gene has CDR1 SGHTA and CDR2 FQGNSA. The ends were cut back, 5 bases at V and 2 bases at J, with 18 bases in the middle. The CDR3 has 16 amino acids. CDR3 DNA: TGTGCCAGCAGCGCGACATCCGGGGCGCGCAACACTGAAGCTTTCTTT. Protein: CASSATSGARNTEAFF. Combining the CDR3 with reference TRBV7-2 and TRBJ1-1 gives the whole variable domain GAGVSQSPSNKVTEKGKDVELRCDPISGHTALYWYRQSLGQGLEFLIYFQGNSAPDKSGLPSDRFSAERTGGSVSTLTIQRTQQEDSAVYLCASSATSGARNTEAFFGQGTRLTVV.

This clonotype was seen a single time. The genes are TRBV2 and TRBJ2-2; TRBD2 aligns across 10 bases. CDR3 length: 12 amino acids. The junction had 2 bases not matched to a gene; V was cut back by 8 bases and J by 8 bases. Germline values: CDR1 SNHLY, CDR2 FYNNEI. The CDR3 nucleotides read TGTGCCAGCCGGACTAGCGGTGGGGAGCTGTTTTTT. It translates to CASRTSGGELFF. The full variable domain, its missing parts supplied by reference TRBV2 and TRBJ2-2, is EPEVTQTPSHQVTQMGQEVILRCVPISNHLYFYWYRQILGQKVEFLVSFYNNEISEKSEIFDDQFSVERPDGSNFTLKIRSTKLEDSAMYFCASRTSGGELFFGEGSRLTVL.

This clonotype was seen only a few times. The gene calls are TRBV10-3 and TRBJ1-4; no reliable D call. CDR1 is ENHRY, CDR2 SYGVKD, per germline. Trimming left V 8 bases short and J 5 bases short, with 9 bases between. This CDR3 is 12 amino acids long. The CDR3 loop reads CAIGRINEKLFF. The CDR3 coding sequence is TGTGCCATCGGACGGATAAATGAAAAACTGTTTTTT.

This clonotype was found many times. The gene calls are TRBV28 and TRBJ1-1; possibly TRBD1 for D (5 bases). V lost 5 bases, J lost 5 bases, and 18 bases lay in between. Germline assignment: CDR1 MDHEN and CDR2 SYDVKM. The CDR3 totals 15 residues. CDR3 in DNA: TGTGCCAGCAGTGGCCGTCGGGGGGGTTGGACTGAAGCTTTCTTT. Translating it yields CASSGRRGGWTEAFF.

This clonotype has a handful of counts. The chain carries TRBV6-1 and TRBJ2-7; 9 nucleotides align to TRBD1. The CDR3 extends over 15 amino acids. Germline CDR1 reads MNHNS; CDR2 reads SASEGT. J lost 9 bases, V lost 5 bases, and 14 bases had no gene match. The CDR3, as DNA: TGTGCCAGCAGTACCCTAAAGGACAGGGGCAGGGGGCAGTACTTC. Translated, it gives CASSTLKDRGRGQYF.

This sequence joins TRBV3-1 and TRBJ2-3; 7 bases align to TRBD1. V dropped 6 bases and J dropped 2; count of bases not matched to a gene: 5. CDR3 size: 14 residues. CDR1 is LGHDT, CDR2 YNNKEL, per germline (reference sequence). The CDR3 protein is CASSEGAFTDTQYF. The CDR3 DNA sequence: TGTGCCAGCAGTGAGGGGGCGTTCACAGATACGCAGTATTTT.